The 31 T cell receptor beta chains in this list originate from one sample, sequenced in a study of cytomegalovirus exposure and HLA in healthy donors. PCR employed 60 Vbeta and 13 Jbeta primers. Assay: immunoSEQ multiplex PCR; the TCRdb copy retains only in-frame clones and omits some. Found here are about 260,000 clones, roughly 81% of them singletons; the top ten hold 2% to 2.5%. The source material was PBMCs. The source is a middle-aged woman in good health and CMV-seropositive.

This chain uses TRBV7-9 with TRBJ2-3; 7 nucleotides align to TRBD2. V lost 3 bases, J lost 4 bases, and 4 bases stayed unmatched. Germline values: CDR1 SEHNR, CDR2 FQNEAQ (reference sequence). CDR3 size: 14 residues. In DNA form, the CDR3 reads TGTGCCAGCAGCTTGGGAGGGTTCCCAGATACGCAGTATTTT. Translation gives CASSLGGFPDTQYF.

V and J are TRBV18 and TRBJ1-1; TRBD1 might be the D (6 bases). V was pared by 6 bases and J by 4 bases, with 12 bases between. The CDR3 length is 13 residues. Germline V gene lookup returns CDR1 KGHSH and CDR2 LQKENI. Written as DNA, the CDR3 is TGTGCCAGCTCGCAAGGGGGGGCCACTGAAGCTTTCTTT. Translating it yields CASSQGGATEAFF.

The chain uses TRBV10-3 and TRBJ1-2; D might be TRBD1 (5 bases). Germline V gene sequence: CDR1 ENHRY, CDR2 SYGVKD. Trimming removed 8 bases at V and 3 bases at J, with 10 bases between. The CDR3 covers 12 residues. The CDR3 loop is CAIRQWDYGYTF. The CDR3 DNA sequence: TGTGCCATCCGACAGTGGGACTATGGCTACACCTTC.

The chain uses TRBV28 and TRBJ1-6; 8 nucleotides line up with TRBD1. Per germline, CDR1 MDHEN and CDR2 SYDVKM. V gave up 5 bases and J gave up 9 bases; unmatched junction bases: 9. This CDR3 has 15 amino acids. The CDR3 sequence is CASSKQGGLGSPLHF. CDR3 DNA: TGTGCCAGCAGTAAACAGGGGGGACTGGGTTCACCCCTCCACTTT.

The gene calls are TRBV28 and TRBJ2-3; 10 positions agree with TRBD2. CDR1 and CDR2 from the germline V gene are MDHEN and SYDVKM. The CDR3 totals 15 residues. Germline trimming cut 5 bases from V and 1 base from J; bases unmatched to any gene: 3. CDR3: CASSALAGGTDTQYF. The CDR3 region has the DNA TGTGCCAGCAGTGCCCTAGCGGGAGGCACAGATACGCAGTATTTT.

CDR3 nucleotide sequence: TGTGCCAGCTCACCAAGGACCTCTACAGGGGCCGGGGAGCTGTTTTTT. Amino acids: CASSPRTSTGAGELFF. The rearrangement links TRBV18 to TRBJ2-2; 7 bases line up with TRBD1. Germline values: CDR1 KGHSH, CDR2 LQKENI. Trimming at V came to 2 bases and at J to 6 bases, leaving 9 bases not matched to a gene. This CDR3 region has 16 residues.

The DNA for the CDR3 is TGCAGCGGACGACTGGACACTGAAGCTTTCTTT. Translated, it gives CSGRLDTEAFF. The chain employs TRBV29-1 and TRBJ1-1; D not certain. Trimming cost V 7 bases and J 3 bases, with 9 bases left between them. In germline, CDR1 is SQVTM, CDR2 ANQGSEA. There are 11 residues in the CDR3. The whole variable domain, filled in from reference TRBV29-1 and TRBJ1-1, reads SAVISQKPSRDICQRGTSLTIQCQVDSQVTMMFWYRQQPGQSLTLIATANQGSEATYESGFVIDKFPISRPNLTFSTLTVSNMSPEDSSIYLCSGRLDTEAFFGQGTRLTVV.

The rearrangement links TRBV5-4 to TRBJ2-3; TRBD2 matches 7 bases. V was clipped by 1 base and J by 3 bases; unmatched bases: 11. CDR1 is SGHNT and CDR2 is YYREEE in the germline V gene (reference sequence). This CDR3 region has 17 residues. CDR3 protein: CASSLLYASGKTDTQYF. The CDR3 bases are TGTGCCAGCAGCTTGCTTTACGCTAGCGGTAAAACAGATACGCAGTATTTT.

The chain employs TRBV10-3 and TRBJ1-1; D unclear. Trimming pared 11 bases from V and 3 bases from J, leaving 16 bases between. CDR1 and CDR2 from the germline V gene are ENHRY and SYGVKD. CDR3 length: 13 residues. The CDR3 nucleotides are TGTGCCGTCCGTAACGGTGTGGACACTGAAGCTTTCTTT. Its protein product is CAVRNGVDTEAFF.

This clone occurred a few times. The chain combines TRBV13 with TRBJ2-3; 8 bases fit TRBD2. V lost 4 bases to trimming and J lost 3 bases; unmatched junction nucleotides: 6. Per germline, CDR1 PRHDT and CDR2 FYEKMQ (reference sequence). This CDR3 contains 15 residues. CDR3 amino acids: CASSSGVAGTDTQYF. CDR3 DNA: TGTGCCAGCAGCTCCGGGGTAGCGGGAACAGATACGCAGTATTTT.

The chain has TRBV4-1 and TRBJ2-5, with 7 bases lining up with TRBD1. V lost 1 base to trimming and J lost 6 bases; unmatched junction nucleotides: 11. The CDR3 sequence is 16 residues long. The V gene's germline CDR1 is MGHRA and CDR2 YSYEKL. As DNA, the CDR3 is TGCGCCAGCAGCCAAGTGTCCGAGACAGGGACAAAGACCCAGTACTTC. Encoded protein: CASSQVSETGTKTQYF.

The genes are TRBV6-5 and TRBJ2-7, with D perhaps TRBD1 (5 bases). The CDR3 extends over 15 amino acids. Trimming took off 0 bases at V and 2 bases at J, with 11 bases between the two ends. CDR1 and CDR2 from the germline V gene are MNHEY and SVGAGI. CDR3 in amino acids: CASSYSGRGTYEQYF. CDR3 nucleotide sequence: TGTGCCAGCAGTTACTCAGGTAGGGGCACCTACGAGCAGTACTTC.

This chain uses TRBV6-5 with TRBJ1-2; 9 nucleotides align to TRBD1. CDR3 length: 13 amino acids. CDR1 MNHEY and CDR2 SVGAGI come from the germline V gene. V lost 6 bases and J lost 8; bases outside the gene matches: 7. CDR3 sequence: CASRDPGQGGYTF. DNA of the CDR3: TGTGCCAGCAGGGACCCGGGACAGGGAGGCTACACCTTC.

This chain uses TRBV29-1 with TRBJ1-4, with 8 nucleotides matching TRBD1. The ends lost 6 bases at V and 4 bases at J; junction bases unmatched: 10. There are 15 residues in the CDR3. Germline CDR1 and CDR2: SQVTM and ANQGSEA. CDR3 nucleotide sequence: TGCAGCGTGCGTACTCAGGGGGCTAATAATGAAAAACTGTTTTTT. Amino acid sequence: CSVRTQGANNEKLFF. The full variable domain, with the rest looked up from reference TRBV29-1 and TRBJ1-4, is SAVISQKPSRDICQRGTSLTIQCQVDSQVTMMFWYRQQPGQSLTLIATANQGSEATYESGFVIDKFPISRPNLTFSTLTVSNMSPEDSSIYLCSVRTQGANNEKLFFGSGTQLSVL.

V and J are TRBV5-4 and TRBJ2-6; the match to TRBD2 covers 10 bases. The CDR3 contains 18 residues. The V and J ends lost 1 base and 4 bases, in that order; junction bases with no gene match: 8. The germline V gene has CDR1 SGHNT and CDR2 YYREEE (reference sequence). The CDR3 DNA follows: TGTGCCAGCAGCTTGCCTGCTAGCGGGAGAGCAGGGGCCAACGTCCTGACTTTC. It specifies CASSLPASGRAGANVLTF. The full variable domain, its missing parts supplied by reference TRBV5-4 and TRBJ2-6, is ETGVTQSPTHLIKTRGQQVTLRCSSQSGHNTVSWYQQALGQGPQFIFQYYREEENGRGNFPPRFSGLQFPNYSSELNVNALELDDSALYLCASSLPASGRAGANVLTFGAGSRLTVL.

The V and J genes are TRBV27 and TRBJ2-1, with D maybe TRBD2 (6 bases). CDR1 and CDR2 from the germline V gene are MNHEY and SMNVEV (reference sequence). CDR3 length equals 15 residues. V lost 7 bases to trimming and J lost 5 bases, with 18 bases between them. CDR3 sequence: CASILLGTSNNEQFF. Written as DNA, the CDR3 is TGTGCCAGCATCCTCCTGGGAACTAGCAACAATGAGCAGTTCTTC.

The J gene is TRBJ1-4, the V gene TRBV5-1; no reliable D call. This CDR3 region has 15 residues. Germline V gene sequence: CDR1 SGHRS, CDR2 YFSETQ. Trimming took off 4 bases at V and 0 bases at J, with 10 bases between the two ends. This CDR3 reads CASSITDATNEKLFF. Written as DNA, the CDR3 is TGCGCCAGCAGCATAACAGACGCAACTAATGAAAAACTGTTTTTT.

The J gene is TRBJ2-5, the V gene TRBV18; D unclear. The germline V gene encodes CDR1 KGHSH and CDR2 LQKENI. The CDR3 consists of 14 residues. Deletions cut 2 bases from V and 3 bases from J, with 10 bases between. Here the CDR3 DNA reads TGTGCCAGCTCACCAACCGACACGAAAGAGACCCAGTACTTC. It specifies CASSPTDTKETQYF.

The rearrangement links TRBV11-2 to TRBJ2-7, with TRBD2 as a possible D gene (6 bases). Trimming stripped 1 base from V and 3 bases from J, with 10 bases between. The CDR3 has 14 residues. Germline loops: CDR1 SGHAT, CDR2 FQNNGV. Here the CDR3 reads CASSLAGDIYEQYF. CDR3 coding DNA: TGTGCCAGCAGCTTAGCGGGAGATATCTACGAGCAGTACTTC. The variable domain in full, with the rest retrieved from reference TRBV11-2 and TRBJ2-7, is EAGVAQSPRYKIIEKRQSVAFWCNPISGHATLYWYQQILGQGPKLLIQFQNNGVVDDSQLPKDRFSAERLKGVDSTLKIQPAKLEDSAVYLCASSLAGDIYEQYFGPGTRLTVT.

Remarks on this clone: Other DNA sequences of this sample code for an identical CDR3. CDR3 DNA: TGTGCCAGTAGTATGGGCCAGGGGTCCTACGAGCAGTACTTC. Protein product: CASSMGQGSYEQYF. The chain employs TRBV19 and TRBJ2-7; D may be TRBD1 (6 bases). The length of the CDR3 is 14 residues. Germline V CDR1 and CDR2: LNHDA, SQIVND (reference sequence). The germline V and J ends were trimmed by 3 bases and 1 base, with 10 bases remaining between them.

The V gene is TRBV5-6, the J gene TRBJ2-1, with TRBD2 matching 14 bases. Germline loops: CDR1 SGHDT, CDR2 YYEEEE. V was clipped by 3 bases and J by 6 bases; unmatched bases: 8. The CDR3 has 17 residues. The CDR3 loop is CASSSVTSGRAGNEQFF. CDR3 in DNA: TGTGCCAGCAGCTCCGTGACTAGCGGGAGGGCGGGCAATGAGCAGTTCTTC.

The J gene is TRBJ2-7, the V gene TRBV19; tentative D call: TRBD1 (6 bases). This CDR3 is 16 amino acids long. Deletions cut 1 base from V and 0 bases from J, with 13 bases between. Germline CDR1 is LNHDA and CDR2 is SQIVND (reference sequence). CDR3 loop: CASSIAATGSSYEQYF. CDR3 DNA sequence: TGTGCCAGTAGTATAGCAGCGACAGGATCCTCCTACGAGCAGTACTTC.

Notes on this clone: An end of the junction differs from the germline gene, which may be a read error. The rearrangement uses TRBV7-9 and TRBJ1-2; 7 bases map to TRBD1. The CDR3 has 14 residues. Looked up from germline, CDR1 is SEHNR and CDR2 is FQNEAQ (reference sequence). CDR3 sequence reads: CSSSLDDRAVGYTF. CDR3 sequence (DNA): TGTTCCAGCAGCTTAGATGACAGGGCGGTCGGCTACACCTTC.

The chain is built from TRBV18 and TRBJ1-1, with 8 bases matching TRBD1. J was trimmed by 3 bases and V by 1 base; bases with no gene match: 7. Germline V CDR1 and CDR2: KGHSH, LQKENI. The CDR3 is made up of 16 amino acids. CDR3: CASSPLQGATDTEAFF. The CDR3 nucleotides read TGTGCCAGCTCACCACTTCAGGGGGCAACGGACACTGAAGCTTTCTTT.

Note on this clone: Other DNA sequences within the sample encode an identical CDR3. The chain joins TRBV19 to TRBJ2-6; TRBD1 might be the D (5 bases). Germline V gives CDR1 LNHDA, CDR2 SQIVND (reference sequence). The V gene lost 3 bases and the J gene lost 1 base, with 7 bases spanning the gap. CDR3 size: 15 residues. Written as DNA, the CDR3 is TGTGCCAGTAGTATCGACAGTTCTGGGGCCAACGTCCTGACTTTC. Translated, it gives CASSIDSSGANVLTF.

The chain joins TRBV4-1 to TRBJ1-1; D gene uncertain. The CDR3 is made up of 13 amino acids. V was shortened by 3 bases and J by 0 bases, with 5 bases between the two germline ends. Germline values: CDR1 MGHRA, CDR2 YSYEKL. CDR3 sequence reads: CASSQAVNTEAFF. In nucleotides, the CDR3 is TGCGCCAGCAGCCAGGCTGTGAACACTGAAGCTTTCTTT.

This clone showed up just a few times. The chain employs TRBV7-9 and TRBJ2-1; 7 nucleotides line up with TRBD1. This CDR3 comprises 16 residues. Germline CDR1 is SEHNR and CDR2 is FQNEAQ (reference sequence). After removal of 4 bases from V and 8 bases from J, the junction contained 14 bases not matched to a gene. CDR3 protein: CASSYGFETGTYEQFF. CDR3 in DNA: TGTGCCAGCAGCTACGGTTTCGAGACAGGGACGTATGAGCAGTTCTTC.

This clone came up a few times. V is TRBV21-1 and J is TRBJ2-7; the table's D call, TRBD2, was not checked against the DNA. TRBV21-1 is deemed a pseudogene. This CDR3 region has 11 residues. The CDR3: CASRVRGEQYF. The CDR3, as DNA: TGTGCCAGCAGAGTCCGAGGCGAGCAGTACTTC.

The chain couples TRBV4-3 to TRBJ1-2; the match to TRBD1 covers 7 bases. The CDR3 is 14 residues long. V dropped 0 bases and J dropped 4; count of bases not matched to a gene: 2. Germline-derived CDR1 and CDR2 are LGHNA and YSLEER. For the CDR3, the DNA is TGCGCCAGCAGCCAAGAAACAGGGGCCTATGGCTACACCTTC. This sequence encodes CASSQETGAYGYTF.

This clone showed up just a few times. Other DNA sequences in this specimen translate into the identical CDR3. The chain links TRBV19 to TRBJ2-1, with D perhaps TRBD2 (6 bases). Germline loops: CDR1 LNHDA, CDR2 SQIVND (reference sequence). V was shortened by 1 base and J by 3 bases, with 7 bases between the two germline ends. The CDR3 has 14 residues. This CDR3 is CASSIGGDYNEQFF. CDR3 sequence (DNA): TGTGCCAGTAGTATAGGGGGGGACTACAATGAGCAGTTCTTC. Full variable domain (missing parts from reference TRBV19 and TRBJ2-1): DGGITQSPKYLFRKEGQNVTLSCEQNLNHDAMYWYRQDPGQGLRLIYYSQIVNDFQKGDIAEGYSVSREKKESFPLTVTSAQKNPTAFYLCASSIGGDYNEQFFGPGTRLTVL.

This chain uses TRBV5-4 with TRBJ2-7, with TRBD2 matching over 9 bases. CDR3 size: 17 residues. Unmatched junction bases numbered 17, after V lost 3 bases and J lost 7 bases. Germline-derived CDR1 and CDR2 are SGHNT and YYREEE (reference sequence). This chain's CDR3 is CASSYRQRISGLAEQYF. The DNA of the CDR3 is TGTGCCAGCAGCTATAGACAGCGAATTTCTGGACTAGCGGAGCAGTACTTC.